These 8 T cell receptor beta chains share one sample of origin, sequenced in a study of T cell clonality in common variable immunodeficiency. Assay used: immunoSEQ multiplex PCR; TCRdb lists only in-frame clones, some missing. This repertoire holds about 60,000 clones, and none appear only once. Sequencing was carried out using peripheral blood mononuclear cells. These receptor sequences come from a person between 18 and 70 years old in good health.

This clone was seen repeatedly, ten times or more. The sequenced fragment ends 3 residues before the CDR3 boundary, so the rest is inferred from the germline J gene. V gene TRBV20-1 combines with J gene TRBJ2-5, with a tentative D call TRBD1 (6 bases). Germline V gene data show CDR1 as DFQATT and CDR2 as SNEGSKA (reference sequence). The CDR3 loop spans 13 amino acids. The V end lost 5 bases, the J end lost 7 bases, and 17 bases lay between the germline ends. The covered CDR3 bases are TGCAGTGCTTGGCGGACAGCCCTGGGGACC. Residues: CSAWRTALGT. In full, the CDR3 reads CSAWRTALGTQYF.

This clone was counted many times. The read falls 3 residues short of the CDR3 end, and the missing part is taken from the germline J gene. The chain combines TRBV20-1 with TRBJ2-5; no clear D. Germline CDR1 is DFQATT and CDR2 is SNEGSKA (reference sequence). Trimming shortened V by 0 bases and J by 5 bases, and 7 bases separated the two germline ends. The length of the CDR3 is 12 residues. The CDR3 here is CSARDMRETQYF. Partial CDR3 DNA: TGCAGTGCTAGAGATATGAGGGAGACC.

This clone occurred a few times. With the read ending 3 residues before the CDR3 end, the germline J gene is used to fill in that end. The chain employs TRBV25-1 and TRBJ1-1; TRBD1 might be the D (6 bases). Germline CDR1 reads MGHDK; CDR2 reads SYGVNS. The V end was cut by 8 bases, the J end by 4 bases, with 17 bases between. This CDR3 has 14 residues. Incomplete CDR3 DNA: TGTGCCAGCCGGTTGAGGGGGGGATTCACTGAA. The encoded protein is CASRLRGGFTE. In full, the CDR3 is CASRLRGGFTEAFF.

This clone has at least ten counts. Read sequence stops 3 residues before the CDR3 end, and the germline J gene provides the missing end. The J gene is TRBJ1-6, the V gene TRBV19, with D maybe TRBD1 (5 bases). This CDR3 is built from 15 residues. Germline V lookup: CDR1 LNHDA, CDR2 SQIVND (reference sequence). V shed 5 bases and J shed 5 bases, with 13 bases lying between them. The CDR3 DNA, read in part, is TGTGCCAGTAGTCGGGGGTCTAGGAATAATTCACCC. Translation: CASSRGSRNNSP. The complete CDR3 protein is CASSRGSRNNSPLHF.

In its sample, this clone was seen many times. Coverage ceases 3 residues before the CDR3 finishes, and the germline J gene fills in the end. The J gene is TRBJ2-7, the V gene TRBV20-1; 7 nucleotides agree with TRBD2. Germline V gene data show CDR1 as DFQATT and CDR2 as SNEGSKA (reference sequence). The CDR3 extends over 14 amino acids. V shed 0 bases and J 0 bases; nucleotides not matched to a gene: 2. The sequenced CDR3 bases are TGCAGTGCTAGAGATTCGGGGGGCTCCTACGAG. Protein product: CSARDSGGSYE. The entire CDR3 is CSARDSGGSYEQYF.

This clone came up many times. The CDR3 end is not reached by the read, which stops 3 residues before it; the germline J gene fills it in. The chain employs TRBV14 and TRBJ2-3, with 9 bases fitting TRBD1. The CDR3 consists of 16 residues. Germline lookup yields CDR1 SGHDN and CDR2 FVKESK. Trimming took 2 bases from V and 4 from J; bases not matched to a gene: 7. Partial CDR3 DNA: TGTGCCAGCAGCCAACTTGGGACAGGGCGTCCAGATACG. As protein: CASSQLGTGRPDT. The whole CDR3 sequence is CASSQLGTGRPDTQYF.

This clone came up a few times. The CDR3 spells CASSLSGTETAFF. The CDR3 bases that were read are TGTGCCAGCAGCTTATCCGGGACAGAGACC. The rearrangement uses TRBV7-2 and TRBJ1-1; 7 nucleotides line up with TRBD1. The read terminates 3 residues before the CDR3 end, so the remaining end is supplied by the germline J gene. CDR1 SGHTA and CDR2 FQGNSA come from the germline V gene. This CDR3 is built from 13 residues.

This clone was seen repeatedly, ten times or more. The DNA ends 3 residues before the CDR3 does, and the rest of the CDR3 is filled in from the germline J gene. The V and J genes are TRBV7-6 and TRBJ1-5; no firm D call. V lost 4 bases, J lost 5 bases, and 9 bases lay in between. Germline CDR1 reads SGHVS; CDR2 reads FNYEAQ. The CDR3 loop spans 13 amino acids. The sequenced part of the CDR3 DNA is TGTGCCAGCAGCTCCCGCCTATATCAGCCC. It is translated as CASSSRLYQP. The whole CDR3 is CASSSRLYQPQHF.